The rows below give T cell receptor beta chains drawn from one sample of a study of siplizumab effects on memory and regulatory T cells. TCRdb's copy holds only in-frame clones and misses some; the assay was immunoSEQ multiplex PCR. The sample consists of more than 85,000 clones, just over 90% of them appearing once. The sequenced sample consisted of Tregs sorted from blood. Receptors were obtained from a human donor in good health. The CDR3 runs from the conserved cysteine through the conserved F or W. The order of the fields is V gene, D gene, clone size, J gene, CDR3 protein, CDR3 DNA. D genes are given only for firm matches. For some rows the clone size is stated as once, few or many, or as a class when expanded; others skip it.

v_gene: TRBV6-1
d_gene: TRBD1
abundance: -
j_gene: TRBJ2-2
CDR3aa: CASSELSLGTGAGELFF
CDR3nt: TGTGCCAGCAGTGAACTATCTTTAGGGACAGGGGCCGGGGAGCTGTTTTTT

v_gene: TRBV21-1
d_gene: -
abundance: -
j_gene: TRBJ2-4
CDR3aa: CASSDEIGVSGPKNIQYF
CDR3nt: TGTGCCAGCAGCGACGAAATTGGAGTGAGCGGGCCCAAAAACATTCAGTACTTC

v_gene: TRBV27
d_gene: TRBD1
abundance: -
j_gene: TRBJ1-4
CDR3aa: CASSPARTGAREKLFF
CDR3nt: TGTGCCAGCAGTCCAGCCCGGACAGGGGCGAGGGAAAAACTGTTTTTT

v_gene: TRBV5-4
d_gene: TRBD1
abundance: -
j_gene: TRBJ1-1
CDR3aa: CASNPGQGLDTEAFF
CDR3nt: TGTGCCAGCAACCCGGGACAGGGACTGGATACTGAAGCTTTCTTT

v_gene: TRBV11-2
d_gene: -
abundance: -
j_gene: TRBJ2-6
CDR3aa: CASSSVGWIRVGANVLTF
CDR3nt: TGTGCCAGCAGCTCAGTCGGGTGGATAAGAGTAGGGGCCAACGTCCTGACTTTC

v_gene: TRBV12-5
d_gene: -
abundance: -
j_gene: TRBJ1-1
CDR3aa: CASGLGPYTEAFF
CDR3nt: TGTGCTAGTGGTTTGGGCCCCTACACTGAAGCTTTCTTT

v_gene: TRBV11-2
d_gene: -
abundance: -
j_gene: TRBJ2-1
CDR3aa: CASSSMLGSDEQFF
CDR3nt: TGTGCCAGCAGCTCAATGCTAGGTTCGGATGAGCAGTTCTTC

v_gene: TRBV4-1
d_gene: -
abundance: -
j_gene: TRBJ1-5
CDR3aa: CASSQEASGHDQPQHF
CDR3nt: TGCGCCAGCAGCCAAGAGGCTTCAGGGCATGATCAGCCCCAGCATTTT

v_gene: TRBV7-8
d_gene: -
abundance: -
j_gene: TRBJ2-3
CDR3aa: CASTRGREWPDTQYF
CDR3nt: TGTGCCAGCACACGGGGCAGAGAATGGCCAGATACGCAGTATTTT

v_gene: TRBV5-1
d_gene: TRBD1
abundance: -
j_gene: TRBJ1-5
CDR3aa: CASSLAGDRGRDQPQHF
CDR3nt: TGCGCCAGCAGCTTGGCAGGCGACAGGGGCAGGGATCAGCCCCAGCATTTT

v_gene: TRBV2
d_gene: -
abundance: -
j_gene: TRBJ2-1
CDR3aa: CASAPGLSTYNEQFF
CDR3nt: TGTGCCAGCGCACCGGGACTCTCGACGTACAATGAGCAGTTCTTC

v_gene: TRBV7-9
d_gene: -
abundance: few
j_gene: TRBJ1-5
CDR3aa: CASSLGGSSQPQHF
CDR3nt: TGTGCCAGCAGCTTAGGGGGATCGAGCCAGCCCCAGCATTTT

v_gene: TRBV18
d_gene: -
abundance: -
j_gene: TRBJ2-1
CDR3aa: CASSPNSPREQFF
CDR3nt: TGTGCCAGCTCACCAAACAGCCCACGGGAGCAGTTCTTC

v_gene: TRBV18
d_gene: -
abundance: -
j_gene: TRBJ2-1
CDR3aa: CASSLSYNEQFF
CDR3nt: TGTGCCAGCTCACTTTCTTACAATGAGCAGTTCTTC

v_gene: TRBV7-8
d_gene: TRBD2
abundance: -
j_gene: TRBJ2-5
CDR3aa: CASSEGRASGGKYETQYF
CDR3nt: TGTGCCAGCAGCGAAGGGCGGGCTAGCGGGGGGAAGTATGAGACCCAGTACTTC

v_gene: TRBV6-5
d_gene: -
abundance: -
j_gene: TRBJ2-7
CDR3aa: CASQETYEQYF
CDR3nt: TGTGCCAGCCAAGAGACCTACGAGCAGTACTTC

v_gene: TRBV7-3
d_gene: TRBD1
abundance: -
j_gene: TRBJ1-1
CDR3aa: CASSVDRDTEAFF
CDR3nt: TGTGCCAGCAGCGTAGACAGGGATACTGAAGCTTTCTTT

v_gene: TRBV7-2
d_gene: -
abundance: -
j_gene: TRBJ2-5
CDR3aa: CASSLGSTQYF
CDR3nt: TGTGCCAGCAGCCTGGGTTCGACCCAGTACTTC

v_gene: TRBV19
d_gene: -
abundance: -
j_gene: TRBJ2-1
CDR3aa: CASSPTRNWPYNEQFF
CDR3nt: TGTGCCAGTAGTCCTACCCGGAATTGGCCCTACAATGAGCAGTTCTTC

v_gene: TRBV5-1
d_gene: TRBD2
abundance: -
j_gene: TRBJ2-4
CDR3aa: CASSVTGTSGSVGKNIQYF
CDR3nt: TGCGCCAGCAGCGTAACCGGGACTAGCGGGAGTGTTGGCAAAAACATTCAGTACTTC

v_gene: TRBV5-6
d_gene: -
abundance: -
j_gene: TRBJ1-1
CDR3aa: CASSPGPNTEAFF
CDR3nt: TGTGCCAGCAGCCCGGGACCAAACACTGAAGCTTTCTTT

v_gene: TRBV11-2
d_gene: -
abundance: -
j_gene: TRBJ1-2
CDR3aa: CASSPQRGREDYGYTF
CDR3nt: TGTGCCAGCAGCCCCCAGCGTGGCAGGGAGGACTATGGCTACACCTTC

v_gene: TRBV18
d_gene: -
abundance: -
j_gene: TRBJ1-4
CDR3aa: CASSFGPENEKLFF
CDR3nt: TGTGCCAGCTCATTCGGCCCGGAGAATGAAAAACTGTTTTTT

v_gene: TRBV6-4
d_gene: -
abundance: -
j_gene: TRBJ1-2
CDR3aa: CASSDPGGYTF
CDR3nt: TGTGCCAGCAGTGACCCCGGCGGCTACACCTTC

v_gene: TRBV5-4
d_gene: -
abundance: -
j_gene: TRBJ2-7
CDR3aa: CASSVPGQAYEQYF
CDR3nt: TGTGCCAGCAGCGTCCCGGGCCAGGCCTACGAGCAGTACTTC

v_gene: TRBV19
d_gene: -
abundance: -
j_gene: TRBJ1-1
CDR3aa: CASMDVQEYTEAFF
CDR3nt: TGTGCCAGTATGGATGTGCAGGAGTACACTGAAGCTTTCTTT

v_gene: TRBV5-1
d_gene: -
abundance: -
j_gene: TRBJ2-2
CDR3aa: CASSKDWNTGELFF
CDR3nt: TGCGCCAGCAGCAAAGACTGGAACACCGGGGAGCTGTTTTTT

v_gene: TRBV15
d_gene: TRBD1
abundance: -
j_gene: TRBJ1-1
CDR3aa: CATSTQGLNTEAFF
CDR3nt: TGTGCCACCAGTACACAGGGGTTGAACACTGAAGCTTTCTTT

v_gene: TRBV7-2
d_gene: -
abundance: -
j_gene: TRBJ1-1
CDR3aa: CASSLVPRGSEAFF
CDR3nt: TGTGCCAGCAGCTTAGTCCCCAGGGGTTCTGAAGCTTTCTTT

v_gene: TRBV5-6
d_gene: -
abundance: -
j_gene: TRBJ2-2
CDR3aa: CASSLGRITGELFF
CDR3nt: TGTGCCAGCAGCTTGGGCAGGATCACCGGGGAGCTGTTTTTT

v_gene: TRBV6-1
d_gene: -
abundance: -
j_gene: TRBJ1-1
CDR3aa: CASSVGNTEAFF
CDR3nt: TGTGCCAGCAGTGTCGGGAACACTGAAGCTTTCTTT

v_gene: TRBV27
d_gene: -
abundance: -
j_gene: TRBJ1-2
CDR3aa: CASSLEGAKANGYTF
CDR3nt: TGTGCCAGCAGTTTAGAGGGCGCCAAGGCGAATGGCTACACCTTC

v_gene: TRBV9
d_gene: -
abundance: -
j_gene: TRBJ2-1
CDR3aa: CASSRGGTLYNEQFF
CDR3nt: TGTGCCAGCAGCCGAGGGGGGACCTTATACAATGAGCAGTTCTTC

v_gene: TRBV7-2
d_gene: TRBD2
abundance: -
j_gene: TRBJ2-1
CDR3aa: CASSFSGDFRNEQFF
CDR3nt: TGTGCCAGCAGCTTCAGCGGGGATTTCCGGAATGAGCAGTTCTTC

v_gene: TRBV11-2
d_gene: -
abundance: -
j_gene: TRBJ2-3
CDR3aa: CASSPGVQRDTQYF
CDR3nt: TGTGCCAGCAGCCCAGGGGTTCAGCGGGATACGCAGTATTTT

v_gene: TRBV6-5
d_gene: -
abundance: -
j_gene: TRBJ2-3
CDR3aa: CASSYSRGTDTQYF
CDR3nt: TGTGCCAGCAGTTACTCCCGGGGCACAGATACGCAGTATTTT

v_gene: TRBV7-3
d_gene: -
abundance: -
j_gene: TRBJ2-3
CDR3aa: CASSSQGDLVGDTQYF
CDR3nt: TGTGCCAGCAGCTCCCAAGGGGACCTAGTTGGAGATACGCAGTATTTT

v_gene: TRBV11-2
d_gene: TRBD1
abundance: -
j_gene: TRBJ1-5
CDR3aa: CASSLRGGFNQPQHF
CDR3nt: TGTGCCAGCAGCTTGAGAGGGGGCTTCAATCAGCCCCAGCATTTT

v_gene: TRBV7-8
d_gene: -
abundance: -
j_gene: TRBJ2-7
CDR3aa: CASSRHRDTSYEQYF
CDR3nt: TGTGCCAGCAGCCGACATCGGGACACCTCCTACGAGCAGTACTTC

v_gene: TRBV27
d_gene: -
abundance: -
j_gene: TRBJ2-1
CDR3aa: CASSLSWAGTQFF
CDR3nt: TGTGCCAGCAGTTTATCGTGGGCAGGCACGCAGTTCTTC

v_gene: TRBV7-2
d_gene: TRBD1
abundance: -
j_gene: TRBJ1-4
CDR3aa: CASSPRTGSLGSEKLFF
CDR3nt: TGTGCCAGCAGCCCCCGGACAGGGAGCCTTGGTAGCGAAAAACTGTTTTTT

v_gene: TRBV19
d_gene: -
abundance: -
j_gene: TRBJ2-6
CDR3aa: CASSIPGTGANVLTF
CDR3nt: TGTGCCAGTAGTATCCCAGGGACTGGGGCCAACGTCCTGACTTTC

v_gene: TRBV29-1
d_gene: -
abundance: -
j_gene: TRBJ1-1
CDR3aa: CSVHGGPTEAFF
CDR3nt: TGCAGCGTTCATGGGGGGCCCACTGAAGCTTTCTTT

v_gene: TRBV5-1
d_gene: TRBD2
abundance: -
j_gene: TRBJ2-7
CDR3aa: CASSLGASGYEQYF
CDR3nt: TGCGCCAGCAGCTTGGGGGCTAGCGGGTACGAGCAGTACTTC

v_gene: TRBV10-2
d_gene: TRBD1
abundance: -
j_gene: TRBJ1-5
CDR3aa: CASSVDSGGGQPQHF
CDR3nt: TGCGCCAGCAGTGTGGATTCAGGGGGCGGTCAGCCCCAGCATTTT

v_gene: TRBV9
d_gene: -
abundance: -
j_gene: TRBJ1-1
CDR3aa: CASSVGGRPNTEAFF
CDR3nt: TGTGCCAGCAGCGTAGGTGGGCGTCCGAACACTGAAGCTTTCTTT

v_gene: TRBV7-8
d_gene: -
abundance: -
j_gene: TRBJ2-3
CDR3aa: CASSLRASTDTQYF
CDR3nt: TGTGCCAGCAGCTTGAGGGCGAGCACAGATACGCAGTATTTT

v_gene: TRBV6-5
d_gene: -
abundance: -
j_gene: TRBJ2-7
CDR3aa: CASSQIYEQYF
CDR3nt: TGTGCCAGCAGTCAAATCTACGAGCAGTACTTC

v_gene: TRBV6-5
d_gene: -
abundance: few
j_gene: TRBJ1-2
CDR3aa: CASSPDGFYGYTF
CDR3nt: TGTGCCAGCAGCCCAGACGGGTTCTATGGCTACACCTTC

v_gene: TRBV18
d_gene: TRBD2
abundance: -
j_gene: TRBJ2-3
CDR3aa: CASSPTSLSTDTQYF
CDR3nt: TGTGCCAGCTCACCGACTAGCTTAAGCACAGATACGCAGTATTTT

v_gene: TRBV5-4
d_gene: -
abundance: -
j_gene: TRBJ2-5
CDR3aa: CASSLAQGSRETQYF
CDR3nt: TGTGCCAGCAGCTTGGCCCAGGGGTCCCGGGAGACCCAGTACTTC

v_gene: TRBV28
d_gene: -
abundance: -
j_gene: TRBJ2-7
CDR3aa: CASNPRGPSSYEQYF
CDR3nt: TGTGCCAGCAATCCGAGGGGACCCAGCTCCTACGAGCAGTACTTC

v_gene: TRBV19
d_gene: -
abundance: -
j_gene: TRBJ2-7
CDR3aa: CASSIGWTAVDLHEQYF
CDR3nt: TGTGCCAGTAGTATAGGGTGGACCGCAGTTGATCTCCACGAGCAGTACTTC